These T cell receptor beta chains were read from a single sample in a study of T cells after yellow fever vaccination. TCRdb called the 5' RACE reads again in MiXCR, with one record for every CDR3 protein. The sample carries about 50,000 distinct CDR3 sequences, around 6.1% recorded once. The sequences come from PBMCs, either bulk or a sorted T-cell subset (CD4+, CD8+, memory, or dextramer-sorted; not recorded which), collected on the day of the yellow fever booster vaccination. Receptors originate from a man aged 18 to 30 who received the YFV17D yellow fever vaccine. Each CDR3 is given with its conserved first and last residue. The D gene is left open where the match is weak. Clone size appears in some rows only: once, few, many, or a class for an expanded clone.

cdr3_aa: CASSPRSGRQQETQYF
cdr3_nt: TGTGCCAGCAGCCCCCGTAGTGGGCGGCAGCAAGAGACCCAGTACTTC
j_call: TRBJ2-5
clone_size: many
d_call: .
v_call: TRBV7-2

cdr3_aa: CASSPGRGSWTEAFF
cdr3_nt: TGTGCCAGCAGCCCGGGGAGGGGGTCGTGGACTGAAGCTTTCTTT
j_call: TRBJ1-1
clone_size: many
d_call: .
v_call: TRBV5-5

cdr3_aa: CATSDGTAERNYGYTF
cdr3_nt: TGTGCCACCAGTGATGGGACAGCAGAGCGTAACTATGGCTACACCTTC
j_call: TRBJ1-2
clone_size: many
d_call: TRBD1
v_call: TRBV24-1

cdr3_aa: CASSYSPQTISLADTQYF
cdr3_nt: TGTGCCAGCAGTTACTCACCCCAGACCATATCCCTGGCGGATACGCAGTATTTT
j_call: TRBJ2-3
clone_size: few
d_call: .
v_call: TRBV6-2/TRBV6-3

cdr3_aa: CASSHPPEETQYF
cdr3_nt: TGCGCCAGCAGCCATCCCCCTGAAGAGACCCAGTACTTC
j_call: TRBJ2-5
clone_size: .
d_call: .
v_call: TRBV5-1

cdr3_aa: CATSGPPQETQYF
cdr3_nt: TGTGCCACCAGTGGCCCTCCCCAAGAGACCCAGTACTTC
j_call: TRBJ2-5
clone_size: few
d_call: .
v_call: TRBV24-1

cdr3_aa: CASTSGRMNTGELFF
cdr3_nt: TGTGCCAGTACCTCGGGACGGATGAACACCGGGGAGCTGTTTTTT
j_call: TRBJ2-2
clone_size: .
d_call: .
v_call: TRBV19

cdr3_aa: CASSRMPSEGTTGELFF
cdr3_nt: TGCGCCAGCAGCCGAATGCCCTCGGAGGGGACCACCGGGGAGCTGTTTTTT
j_call: TRBJ2-2
clone_size: many
d_call: .
v_call: TRBV4-1

cdr3_aa: CASRPGLAGGSGETQYF
cdr3_nt: TGTGCCAGCAGACCTGGACTAGCGGGGGGAAGCGGGGAGACCCAGTACTTC
j_call: TRBJ2-5
clone_size: many
d_call: TRBD2
v_call: TRBV12-3/TRBV12-4

cdr3_aa: CASSQGSSLTSGPLNNEQFF
cdr3_nt: TGTGCCAGCAGCCAAGGATCTTCTCTGACTAGCGGGCCGCTTAACAATGAGCAGTTCTTC
j_call: TRBJ2-1
clone_size: few
d_call: TRBD2
v_call: TRBV4-2

cdr3_aa: CASSQLDGGDSPSSYNEQFF
cdr3_nt: TGCGCCAGCAGCCAACTGGACGGGGGTGACTCACCTAGCTCCTACAATGAGCAGTTCTTC
j_call: TRBJ2-1
clone_size: .
d_call: .
v_call: TRBV4-1

cdr3_aa: CSVGGSRYTGELFF
cdr3_nt: TGCAGCGTGGGGGGGAGTCGGTACACCGGGGAGCTGTTTTTT
j_call: TRBJ2-2
clone_size: few
d_call: TRBD2
v_call: TRBV29-1

cdr3_aa: CASSPAGINQPQHF
cdr3_nt: TGCGCCAGCAGCCCCGCCGGGATCAATCAGCCCCAGCATTTT
j_call: TRBJ1-5
clone_size: few
d_call: .
v_call: TRBV4-1

cdr3_aa: CASSYRTGANEQFF
cdr3_nt: TGTGCCAGCAGTTACCGGACAGGGGCGAATGAGCAGTTCTTC
j_call: TRBJ2-1
clone_size: .
d_call: TRBD1
v_call: TRBV6-5

cdr3_aa: CASRGAGGFYEQYF
cdr3_nt: TGTGCCAGCCGAGGAGCGGGAGGTTTCTACGAGCAGTACTTC
j_call: TRBJ2-7
clone_size: .
d_call: TRBD2
v_call: TRBV25-1

cdr3_aa: CASSFTSRSVNEQFF
cdr3_nt: TGTGCCAGCAGTTTTACGTCTAGATCTGTTAATGAGCAGTTCTTC
j_call: TRBJ2-1
clone_size: .
d_call: .
v_call: TRBV28

cdr3_aa: CSVEGEGQASYNEQFF
cdr3_nt: TGCAGCGTTGAAGGCGAGGGGCAGGCCTCCTACAATGAGCAGTTCTTC
j_call: TRBJ2-1
clone_size: many
d_call: .
v_call: TRBV29-1

cdr3_aa: CASSYSSLGAGELFF
cdr3_nt: TGTGCCAGCAGTTACTCTTCGTTGGGGGCGGGGGAGCTGTTTTTT
j_call: TRBJ2-2
clone_size: few
d_call: .
v_call: TRBV6-5

cdr3_aa: CASTRTGPNQPQHF
cdr3_nt: TGTGCCAGCACGAGGACAGGGCCCAATCAGCCCCAGCATTTT
j_call: TRBJ1-5
clone_size: .
d_call: TRBD1
v_call: TRBV6-2/TRBV6-3

cdr3_aa: CAWSVLGGTDTQYF
cdr3_nt: TGTGCCTGGAGTGTACTTGGGGGGACAGATACGCAGTATTTT
j_call: TRBJ2-3
clone_size: .
d_call: .
v_call: TRBV30

cdr3_aa: CASSLRLYGYTF
cdr3_nt: TGTGCCAGCAGCTTGAGACTCTATGGCTACACCTTC
j_call: TRBJ1-2
clone_size: .
d_call: .
v_call: TRBV7-9

cdr3_aa: CASSVGTGGTGELFF
cdr3_nt: TGTGCCAGCAGCGTCGGGACAGGGGGAACCGGGGAGCTGTTTTTT
j_call: TRBJ2-2
clone_size: many
d_call: TRBD1
v_call: TRBV9

cdr3_aa: CASSRFGQKDTEAFF
cdr3_nt: TGCGCCAGCAGCCGATTCGGACAAAAAGACACTGAAGCTTTCTTT
j_call: TRBJ1-1
clone_size: .
d_call: .
v_call: TRBV5-1

cdr3_aa: CASSLVPGGEQYF
cdr3_nt: TGTGCCAGCAGCTTAGTTCCGGGCGGAGAGCAGTACTTC
j_call: TRBJ2-7
clone_size: .
d_call: .
v_call: TRBV11-2

cdr3_aa: CASILRRGAGGTDTQYF
cdr3_nt: TGTGCCAGCATTCTAAGGAGGGGAGCGGGGGGCACAGATACGCAGTATTTT
j_call: TRBJ2-3
clone_size: .
d_call: TRBD2
v_call: TRBV6-1

cdr3_aa: CSGKGKRGQEEKLFF
cdr3_nt: TGCAGTGGGAAAGGCAAGAGGGGGCAGGAAGAAAAACTGTTTTTT
j_call: TRBJ1-4
clone_size: few
d_call: TRBD1
v_call: TRBV20-1

cdr3_aa: CASSFAGGSTGELFF
cdr3_nt: TGTGCCAGCAGTTTTGCAGGGGGCTCCACCGGGGAGCTGTTTTTT
j_call: TRBJ2-2
clone_size: few
d_call: TRBD1
v_call: TRBV6-5

cdr3_aa: CASRRTDNQPQHF
cdr3_nt: TGTGCCAGCAGAAGGACAGATAATCAGCCCCAGCATTTT
j_call: TRBJ1-5
clone_size: many
d_call: .
v_call: TRBV12-3/TRBV12-4

cdr3_aa: CASSGRGGGETQYF
cdr3_nt: TGTGCCAGCAGCGGGCGGGGGGGTGGAGAGACCCAGTACTTC
j_call: TRBJ2-5
clone_size: .
d_call: TRBD2
v_call: TRBV11-2

cdr3_aa: CASSPGISYEQYF
cdr3_nt: TGTGCCAGCAGTCCCGGAATTTCCTACGAGCAGTACTTC
j_call: TRBJ2-7
clone_size: .
d_call: .
v_call: TRBV27

cdr3_aa: CASSLGELDEQYF
cdr3_nt: TGTGCCAGCAGCTTAGGTGAGCTAGACGAGCAGTACTTC
j_call: TRBJ2-7
clone_size: many
d_call: .
v_call: TRBV7-2

cdr3_aa: CASSLSIGQVNEQFF
cdr3_nt: TGCGCCAGCAGCTTGTCGATTGGGCAGGTCAATGAGCAGTTCTTC
j_call: TRBJ2-1
clone_size: many
d_call: .
v_call: TRBV5-1

cdr3_aa: CSGRGHTGELFF
cdr3_nt: TGCAGCGGCAGGGGGCACACCGGGGAGCTGTTTTTT
j_call: TRBJ2-2
clone_size: many
d_call: TRBD1
v_call: TRBV29-1

cdr3_aa: CASSSAPRSEQYF
cdr3_nt: TGTGCCAGCAGCTCTGCCCCGCGCAGCGAGCAGTACTTC
j_call: TRBJ2-7
clone_size: few
d_call: .
v_call: TRBV7-2

cdr3_aa: CASSQEWDPSNQPQHF
cdr3_nt: TGCGCCAGCAGCCAAGAGTGGGACCCCAGCAATCAGCCCCAGCATTTT
j_call: TRBJ1-5
clone_size: many
d_call: .
v_call: TRBV4-3

cdr3_aa: CTHRQGEYPWEKLFF
cdr3_nt: TGCACCCACCGACAGGGAGAATACCCTTGGGAAAAACTGTTTTTT
j_call: TRBJ1-4
clone_size: many
d_call: TRBD1
v_call: TRBV20-1

cdr3_aa: CASSPAPRGPEETQYF
cdr3_nt: TGTGCCAGCAGCCCGGCCCCCAGGGGGCCCGAAGAGACCCAGTACTTC
j_call: TRBJ2-5
clone_size: few
d_call: TRBD1
v_call: TRBV11-2

cdr3_aa: CASSMGPLWRTEAFF
cdr3_nt: TGTGCCAGCAGCATGGGGCCCTTATGGCGCACTGAAGCTTTCTTT
j_call: TRBJ1-1
clone_size: few
d_call: .
v_call: TRBV12-3/TRBV12-4

cdr3_aa: CASSPTRRGTDTQYF
cdr3_nt: TGTGCCAGCAGCCCAACAAGGAGGGGCACAGATACGCAGTATTTT
j_call: TRBJ2-3
clone_size: .
d_call: .
v_call: TRBV4-2

cdr3_aa: CASSFVLLYQETQYF
cdr3_nt: TGTGCCAGCAGCTTCGTACTATTGTACCAAGAGACCCAGTACTTC
j_call: TRBJ2-5
clone_size: .
d_call: .
v_call: TRBV5-8

cdr3_aa: CASSYVAEAFF
cdr3_nt: TGTGCCAGCAGTTACGTAGCTGAAGCTTTCTTT
j_call: TRBJ1-1
clone_size: many
d_call: .
v_call: TRBV6-6

cdr3_aa: CASTLGRGGITDTQYF
cdr3_nt: TGTGCCAGCACCCTAGGTCGGGGGGGCATCACAGATACGCAGTATTTT
j_call: TRBJ2-3
clone_size: many
d_call: TRBD2
v_call: TRBV11-2

cdr3_aa: CASSPRELGSYTF
cdr3_nt: TGTGCCAGCTCACCCCGGGAGTTGGGAAGCTACACCTTC
j_call: TRBJ1-2
clone_size: many
d_call: .
v_call: TRBV18